This T cell receptor beta chain was profiled in a study of spatial heterogeneity in lung cancer. This clonotype came up many times. The time point is: sample taken at primary tumor resection. CDR1 SEHNR and CDR2 FQNEAQ come from the germline V gene (reference sequence). V dropped 0 bases and J dropped 1 base, with 9 bases sitting between them. This CDR3 region has 15 residues. TCRdb fed the 5' RACE reads into MiXCR, producing one record per CDR3 protein. The sample has approximately 25,000 distinct CDR3 sequences, 2.5% to 4% seen once. The genes are TRBV7-9 and TRBJ1-1, with a weak D call TRBD1 (6 bases). The sequencing used PBMCs, collected at surgery. The TCR comes from a female donor with early-stage non-small cell lung cancer. The CDR3 DNA reads as TGTGCCAGCAGCTTAGCTCACAGGGCGAACACTGAAGCTTTCTTT. Its protein product is CASSLAHRANTEAFF.